The next 12 T cell receptor beta chains were all read from a single sample in a study of CD8 T cells in ankylosing spondylitis. Study observations and caveats: Within ankylosing spondylitis blood, a TCR beta motif made up of eight highly homologous variants appeared to be characteristic.

TCRdb independently ran MiXCR on the 5' RACE reads; one entry per CDR3 protein. Among fewer than 400,000 distinct CDR3 sequences, about 22% were seen once, and the ten largest hold roughly a sixth. Their antigen targets remain unknown. The specimen sequenced was blood, either unsorted or a sorted T cell fraction (not recorded which). The receptors originated from a male donor with ankylosing spondylitis.

The rearrangement links TRBV4-1 to TRBJ2-2; 7 nucleotides line up with TRBD2. This CDR3 contains 16 residues. The V gene end was trimmed by 0 bases and the J gene end by 4 bases; junction bases not matched to a gene: 5. Germline V gene data show CDR1 as MGHRA and CDR2 as YSYEKL. The CDR3 bases are TGCGCCAGCAGCCAAGATCTCGGGAGGAGCACCGGGGAGCTGTTTTTT. Amino acid sequence: CASSQDLGRSTGELFF.

The chain is built from TRBV6-2 or TRBV6-3 and TRBJ2-5; no clear D. The V gene's germline CDR1 is MNHEY and CDR2 SVGEGT. This CDR3 has 15 amino acids. The germline V and J ends were trimmed by 5 bases and 3 bases, with 16 bases remaining between them. This CDR3 reads CASSRPFFGEETQYF. The CDR3 coding sequence is TGTGCCAGCAGTAGGCCTTTTTTCGGAGAAGAGACCCAGTACTTC.

CDR3 sequence reads: CASSSGPGQGGGYTF. The CDR3 bases are TGTGCCAGCTCGTCCGGCCCAGGACAGGGTGGAGGCTACACCTTC. V and J are TRBV18 and TRBJ1-2; 8 bases are a match to TRBD1. The CDR3 spans 15 residues. The germline V gene encodes CDR1 KGHSH and CDR2 LQKENI. V lost 6 bases and J lost 8; bases outside the gene matches: 14.

The chain combines TRBV11-2 with TRBJ2-1, with 7 positions matching TRBD2. CDR1 is SGHAT and CDR2 is FQNNGV in the germline V gene. V lost 3 bases and J lost 5; bases outside the gene matches: 10. The CDR3 is made up of 16 amino acids. This chain's CDR3 is CASSLGGSGFNNEQFF. The CDR3 DNA reads as TGTGCCAGCAGCTTGGGCGGGAGCGGTTTTAACAATGAGCAGTTCTTC.

V gene TRBV20-1 combines with J gene TRBJ1-5, with a weak D call TRBD1 (6 bases). Germline V lookup: CDR1 DFQATT, CDR2 SNEGSKA (reference sequence). Trimming removed 4 bases at V and 0 bases at J, with 10 bases between. This CDR3 spans 14 amino acids. The chain's CDR3 is CSAITRGSNQPQHF. DNA for the CDR3: TGCAGTGCTATTACCAGGGGTAGCAATCAGCCCCAGCATTTT.

This clonotype was detected only a few times. CDR3 sequence reads: CASSVIGPEASTLHF. The CDR3 coding sequence is TGTGCCAGCAGTGTGATAGGACCCGAAGCTTCGACCCTCCACTTT. This sequence joins TRBV2 and TRBJ1-6, with D unclear. The V end lost 4 bases, the J end lost 14 bases, and 21 bases lay between the germline ends. This CDR3 has 15 amino acids. Germline values: CDR1 SNHLY, CDR2 FYNNEI.

The sample holds a few counts of this clonotype. The chain couples TRBV5-1 to TRBJ2-5, with 7 bases that match TRBD2. After removal of 4 bases from V and 3 bases from J, the junction contained 3 bases not matched to a gene. The CDR3 sequence is 13 residues long. Germline V gene lookup returns CDR1 SGHRS and CDR2 YFSETQ. The CDR3 here is CASSAGAEETQYF. The CDR3 DNA is TGCGCCAGCAGCGCGGGAGCCGAAGAGACCCAGTACTTC.

The chain joins TRBV10-2 to TRBJ2-1; TRBD2 matches at 10 bases. Per germline, CDR1 WSHSY and CDR2 SAAADI. V gave up 8 bases and J gave up 4 bases; unmatched junction bases: 5. This CDR3 comprises 14 residues. The CDR3, as DNA: TGCGCCAGCGGGAGAGCGGGAGGGTACAATGAGCAGTTCTTC. This translates into CASGRAGGYNEQFF.

The chain joins TRBV3-1 to TRBJ1-1; unclear D gene. V was trimmed by 4 bases and J by 1 base, leaving 13 bases between them. The CDR3 length is 15 residues. Germline CDR1 is LGHDT and CDR2 is YNNKEL (reference sequence). The CDR3 protein is CASSPTRAGNTEAFF. CDR3 in DNA: TGTGCCAGCAGCCCTACTCGGGCAGGGAACACTGAAGCTTTCTTT.

This clonotype showed up just a few times. The chain recombines TRBV5-1 with TRBJ2-7; 11 nucleotides agree with TRBD2. This CDR3 has 14 residues. V dropped 3 bases and J dropped 4; count of bases not matched to a gene: 3. Germline V gene lookup returns CDR1 SGHRS and CDR2 YFSETQ. The CDR3 DNA is TGCGCCAGCAGCTGGACTAGCGGGCTATACGAGCAGTACTTC. It codes for CASSWTSGLYEQYF.

This clonotype was detected only a few times. V and J are TRBV20-1 and TRBJ1-3; D is perhaps TRBD1 (5 bases). The CDR3 is made up of 15 amino acids. The V gene's germline CDR1 is DFQATT and CDR2 SNEGSKA (reference sequence). Trimming stripped 5 bases from V and 0 bases from J, with 14 bases between. CDR3 in DNA: TGCAGTGCTCACCGGGACCGAGACTCTGGAAACACCATATATTTT. Translated, it gives CSAHRDRDSGNTIYF.

In its sample, this clonotype was seen many times. The J gene is TRBJ2-3, the V gene TRBV7-2, with D tentatively TRBD1 or TRBD2 (5 bases each). The CDR3 consists of 15 residues. From germline, CDR1 is SGHTA and CDR2 FQGNSA. V lost 2 bases, J lost 3 bases, and 12 bases lay in between. The CDR3: CASSLSPGRTDTQYF. Written as DNA, the CDR3 is TGTGCCAGCAGCTTATCGCCGGGGCGAACAGATACGCAGTATTTT.